This TCR beta chain was recorded in a study of T cell responses to AZD1222 COVID-19 vaccine. The protocol was immunoSEQ multiplex PCR, while the TCRdb copy is restricted to in-frame clones and leaves out a portion. The sample shows about 60,000 clones, about 93% of them seen only once. This clone was recorded once. No antigen is known for it. Study-wide points: White British people made up most donors, females outnumbered males, and clonal diversity was possibly underestimated. Among those given AZD1222, only five or six were seropositive at baseline. Nearly half of spike-specific TCRs reportedly target variant regions that are unmutated in the B.1.351 and B.1.1.7 variants. Spike-specific TCR breadth and depth rose after two AZD1222 doses.

Sequences were derived from peripheral blood, sampled 28 days after the second dose of the MenACWY control vaccine. This clonotype originated in an adult who received the MenACWY meningococcal vaccine as a control.

The CDR3 nucleotides are TGCGCCAGCAGCTTGGAAGGCACCAGTACTAGCGGGGGGCGGTTCTTC. This gives the protein CASSLEGTSTSGGRFF. V gene TRBV5-1 combines with J gene TRBJ2-1; 12 bases match TRBD2. V trimming: 0 bases; J trimming: 15 bases; junction bases outside the gene matches: 13. The CDR3 consists of 16 residues. Looked up from germline, CDR1 is SGHRS and CDR2 is YFSETQ. Together with reference TRBV5-1 and TRBJ2-1, the CDR3 gives the full variable domain: KAGVTQTPRYLIKTRGQQVTLSCSPISGHRSVSWYQQTPGQGLQFLFEYFSETQRNKGNFPGRFSGRQFSNSRSEMNVSTLELGDSALYLCASSLEGTSTSGGRFFGPGTRLTVL.